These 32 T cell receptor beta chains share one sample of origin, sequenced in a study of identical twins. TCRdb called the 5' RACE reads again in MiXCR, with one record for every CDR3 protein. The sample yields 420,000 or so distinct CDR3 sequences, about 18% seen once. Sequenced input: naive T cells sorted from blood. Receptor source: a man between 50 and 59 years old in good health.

CDR3 sequence reads: CATSDLRGSGIHNEQFF. The CDR3 DNA is TGTGCCACCAGTGATTTACGGGGAAGCGGGATACACAATGAGCAGTTCTTC. The V and J genes are TRBV24-1 and TRBJ2-1; 7 nucleotides match TRBD2. With 1 base clipped from V and 5 bases from J, the junction kept 10 bases outside the gene matches. CDR3 length: 17 amino acids. CDR1 is KGHDR and CDR2 is SFDVKD in the germline V gene.

The CDR3 bases are TGCGCCAGCAGCTCACGGGGAGTTCGGCCTAGGGACAATGAGCAGTTCTTC. Translation gives CASSSRGVRPRDNEQFF. The chain couples TRBV5-1 to TRBJ2-1, with D possibly being TRBD2 (5 bases). The CDR3 is made up of 17 amino acids. V lost 3 bases to trimming and J lost 5 bases, with 21 bases between them. Looked up from germline, CDR1 is SGHRS and CDR2 is YFSETQ.

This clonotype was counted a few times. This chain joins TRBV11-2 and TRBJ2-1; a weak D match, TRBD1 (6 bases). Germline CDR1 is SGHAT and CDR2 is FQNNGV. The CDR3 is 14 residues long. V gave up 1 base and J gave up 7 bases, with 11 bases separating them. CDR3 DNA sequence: TGTGCCAGCAGCTTAGTGCAGGGGAAGAATGAGCAGTTCTTC. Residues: CASSLVQGKNEQFF.

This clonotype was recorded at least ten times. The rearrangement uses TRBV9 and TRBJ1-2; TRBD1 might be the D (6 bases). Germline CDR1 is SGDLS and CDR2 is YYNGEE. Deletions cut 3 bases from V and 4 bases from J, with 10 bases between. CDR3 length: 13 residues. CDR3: CASSAGESYGYTF. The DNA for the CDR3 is TGTGCCAGCAGCGCAGGGGAATCCTATGGCTACACCTTC.

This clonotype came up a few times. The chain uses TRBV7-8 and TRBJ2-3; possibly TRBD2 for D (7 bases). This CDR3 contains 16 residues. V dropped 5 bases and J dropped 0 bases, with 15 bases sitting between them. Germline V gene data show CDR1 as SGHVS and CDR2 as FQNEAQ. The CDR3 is CASSPLGGLSTDTQYF. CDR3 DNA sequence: TGTGCCAGCAGCCCATTGGGGGGGCTTAGCACAGATACGCAGTATTTT.

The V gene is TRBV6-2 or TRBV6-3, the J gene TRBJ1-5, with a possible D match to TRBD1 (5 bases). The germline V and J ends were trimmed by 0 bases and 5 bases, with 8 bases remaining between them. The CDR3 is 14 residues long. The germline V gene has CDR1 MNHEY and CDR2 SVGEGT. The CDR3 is CASSYSGAYQPQHF. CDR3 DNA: TGTGCCAGCAGTTACTCTGGGGCCTATCAGCCCCAGCATTTT.

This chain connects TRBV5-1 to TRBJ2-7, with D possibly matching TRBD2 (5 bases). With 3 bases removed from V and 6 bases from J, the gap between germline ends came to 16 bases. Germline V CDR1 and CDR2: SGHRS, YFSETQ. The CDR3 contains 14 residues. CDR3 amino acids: CASSSGGGWGEQYF. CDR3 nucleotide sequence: TGCGCCAGCAGCTCCGGAGGAGGCTGGGGCGAGCAGTACTTC.

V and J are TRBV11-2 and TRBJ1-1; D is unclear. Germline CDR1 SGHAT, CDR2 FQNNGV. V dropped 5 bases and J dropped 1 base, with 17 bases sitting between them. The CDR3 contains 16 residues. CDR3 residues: CASSPFWSATNTEAFF. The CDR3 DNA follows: TGTGCCAGCAGCCCCTTCTGGTCAGCCACGAACACTGAAGCTTTCTTT. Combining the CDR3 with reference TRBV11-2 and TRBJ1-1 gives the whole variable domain EAGVAQSPRYKIIEKRQSVAFWCNPISGHATLYWYQQILGQGPKLLIQFQNNGVVDDSQLPKDRFSAERLKGVDSTLKIQPAKLEDSAVYLCASSPFWSATNTEAFFGQGTRLTVV.

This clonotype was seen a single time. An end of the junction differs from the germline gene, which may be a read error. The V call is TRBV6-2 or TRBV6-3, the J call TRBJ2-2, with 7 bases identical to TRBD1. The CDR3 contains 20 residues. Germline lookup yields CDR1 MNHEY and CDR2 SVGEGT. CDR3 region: CASSYIISVLTGLDTEELFF. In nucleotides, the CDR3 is TGTGCCAGCAGTTACATCATTTCGGTCTTGACAGGGTTGGACACCGAGGAGCTGTTTTTT.

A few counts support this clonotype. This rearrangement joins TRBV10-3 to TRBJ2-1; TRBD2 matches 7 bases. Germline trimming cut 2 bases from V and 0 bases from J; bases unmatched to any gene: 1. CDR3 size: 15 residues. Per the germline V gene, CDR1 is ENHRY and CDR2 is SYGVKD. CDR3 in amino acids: CAISEGGSSYNEQFF. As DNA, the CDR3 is TGTGCCATCAGTGAGGGCGGGAGCTCCTACAATGAGCAGTTCTTC.

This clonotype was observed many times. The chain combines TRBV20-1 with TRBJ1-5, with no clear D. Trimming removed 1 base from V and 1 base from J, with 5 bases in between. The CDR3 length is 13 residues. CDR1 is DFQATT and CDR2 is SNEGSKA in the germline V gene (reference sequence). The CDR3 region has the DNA TGCAGTGCTAGAGGGGCGAGCAATCAGCCCCAGCATTTT. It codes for CSARGASNQPQHF.

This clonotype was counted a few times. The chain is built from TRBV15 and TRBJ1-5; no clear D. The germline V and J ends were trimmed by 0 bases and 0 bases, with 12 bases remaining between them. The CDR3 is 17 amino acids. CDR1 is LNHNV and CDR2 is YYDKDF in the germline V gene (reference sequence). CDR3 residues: CATSRDHSYNSNQPQHF. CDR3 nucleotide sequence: TGTGCCACCAGCAGAGATCACAGCTATAATAGCAATCAGCCCCAGCATTTT. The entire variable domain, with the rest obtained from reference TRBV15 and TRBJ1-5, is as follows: DAMVIQNPRYQVTQFGKPVTLSCSQTLNHNVMYWYQQKSSQAPKLLFHYYDKDFNNEADTPDNFQSRRPNTSFCFLDIRSPGLGDTAMYLCATSRDHSYNSNQPQHFGDGTRLSIL.

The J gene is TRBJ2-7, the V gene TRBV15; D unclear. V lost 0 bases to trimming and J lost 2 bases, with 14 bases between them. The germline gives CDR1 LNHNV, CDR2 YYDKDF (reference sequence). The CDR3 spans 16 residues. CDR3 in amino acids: CATSRDYWLEPYEQYF. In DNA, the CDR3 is TGTGCCACCAGCAGAGACTATTGGCTTGAGCCCTACGAGCAGTACTTC.

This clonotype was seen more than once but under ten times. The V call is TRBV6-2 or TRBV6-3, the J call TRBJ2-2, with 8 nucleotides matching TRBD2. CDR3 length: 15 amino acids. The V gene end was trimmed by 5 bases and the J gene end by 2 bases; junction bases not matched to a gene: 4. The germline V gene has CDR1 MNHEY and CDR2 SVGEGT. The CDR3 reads CASSTSGSNTGELFF. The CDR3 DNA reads TGTGCCAGCAGTACTAGCGGTAGCAACACCGGGGAGCTGTTTTTT.

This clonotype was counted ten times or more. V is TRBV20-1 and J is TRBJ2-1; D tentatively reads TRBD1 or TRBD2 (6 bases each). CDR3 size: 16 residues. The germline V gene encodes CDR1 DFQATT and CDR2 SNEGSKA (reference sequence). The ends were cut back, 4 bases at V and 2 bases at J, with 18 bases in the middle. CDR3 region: CSANRLGAGPYNEQFF. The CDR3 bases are TGCAGTGCTAACCGCCTGGGGGCGGGGCCCTACAATGAGCAGTTCTTC.

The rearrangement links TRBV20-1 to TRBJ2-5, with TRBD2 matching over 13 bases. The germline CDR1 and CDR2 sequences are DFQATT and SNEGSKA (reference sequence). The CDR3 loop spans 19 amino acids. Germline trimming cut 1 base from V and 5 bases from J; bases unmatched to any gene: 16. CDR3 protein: CSARASGLAGEGGSETQYF. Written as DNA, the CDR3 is TGCAGTGCTAGAGCAAGTGGACTAGCGGGGGAAGGGGGTAGCGAGACCCAGTACTTC.

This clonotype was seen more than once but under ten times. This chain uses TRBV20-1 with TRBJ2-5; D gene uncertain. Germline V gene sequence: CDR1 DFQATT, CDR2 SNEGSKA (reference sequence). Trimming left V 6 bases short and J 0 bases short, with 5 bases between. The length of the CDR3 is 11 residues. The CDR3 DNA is TGCAGTGCGGTCAACCAAGAGACCCAGTACTTC. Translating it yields CSAVNQETQYF.

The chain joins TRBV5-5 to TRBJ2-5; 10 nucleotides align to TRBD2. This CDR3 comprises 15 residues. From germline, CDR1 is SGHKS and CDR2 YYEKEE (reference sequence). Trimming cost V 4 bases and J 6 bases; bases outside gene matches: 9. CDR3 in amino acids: CASSPSGGGGKTQYF. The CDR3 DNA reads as TGTGCCAGCAGCCCTAGCGGGGGTGGAGGGAAGACCCAGTACTTC.

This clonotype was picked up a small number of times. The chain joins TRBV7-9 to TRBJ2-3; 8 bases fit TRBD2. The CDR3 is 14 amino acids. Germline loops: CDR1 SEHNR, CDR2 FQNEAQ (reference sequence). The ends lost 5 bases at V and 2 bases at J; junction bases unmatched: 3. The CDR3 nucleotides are TGTGCCAGCAGCCGGGGGGGCGTCACAGATACGCAGTATTTT. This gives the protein CASSRGGVTDTQYF.

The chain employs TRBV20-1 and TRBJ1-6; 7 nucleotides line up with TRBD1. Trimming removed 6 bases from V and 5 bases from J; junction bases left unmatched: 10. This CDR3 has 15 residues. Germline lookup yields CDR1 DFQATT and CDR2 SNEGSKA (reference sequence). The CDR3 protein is CSAGGTGTDNSPLHF. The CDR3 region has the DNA TGCAGTGCAGGAGGGACCGGGACAGATAATTCACCCCTCCACTTT.

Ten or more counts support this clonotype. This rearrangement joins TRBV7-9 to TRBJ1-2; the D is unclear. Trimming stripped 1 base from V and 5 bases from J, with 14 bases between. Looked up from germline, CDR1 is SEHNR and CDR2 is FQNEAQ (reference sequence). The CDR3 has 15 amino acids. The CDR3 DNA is TGTGCCAGCAGCTTAGGCGACATGGACGATTATGGCTACACCTTC. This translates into CASSLGDMDDYGYTF.

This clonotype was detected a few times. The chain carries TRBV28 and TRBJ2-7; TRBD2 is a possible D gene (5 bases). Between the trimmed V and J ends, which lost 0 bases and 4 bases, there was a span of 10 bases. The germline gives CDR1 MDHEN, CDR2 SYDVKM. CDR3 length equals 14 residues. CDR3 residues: CASSLWGSRYEQYF. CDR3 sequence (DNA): TGTGCCAGCAGTTTATGGGGGAGTAGGTACGAGCAGTACTTC.

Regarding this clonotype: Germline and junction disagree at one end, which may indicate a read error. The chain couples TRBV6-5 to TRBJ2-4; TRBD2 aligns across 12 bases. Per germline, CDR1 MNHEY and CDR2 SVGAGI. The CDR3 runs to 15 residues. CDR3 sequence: CACSLTSGSGIIQYF. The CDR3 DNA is TGTGCCTGCAGTTTGACTAGCGGGAGCGGTATCATTCAGTACTTC.

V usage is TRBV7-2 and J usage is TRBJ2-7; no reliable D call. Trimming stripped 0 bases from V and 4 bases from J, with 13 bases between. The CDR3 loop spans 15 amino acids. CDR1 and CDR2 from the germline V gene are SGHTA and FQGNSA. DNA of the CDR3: TGTGCCAGCAGCTTAGCGTACGGGCGTGGGTACGAGCAGTACTTC. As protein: CASSLAYGRGYEQYF.

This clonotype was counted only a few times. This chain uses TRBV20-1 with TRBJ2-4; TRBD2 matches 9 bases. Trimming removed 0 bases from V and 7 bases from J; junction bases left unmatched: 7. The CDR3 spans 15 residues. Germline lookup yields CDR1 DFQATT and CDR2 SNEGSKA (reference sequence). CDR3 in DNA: TGCAGTGCTAGAGATCCAGCGGGAGGTTCGAACATTCAGTACTTC. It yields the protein CSARDPAGGSNIQYF.

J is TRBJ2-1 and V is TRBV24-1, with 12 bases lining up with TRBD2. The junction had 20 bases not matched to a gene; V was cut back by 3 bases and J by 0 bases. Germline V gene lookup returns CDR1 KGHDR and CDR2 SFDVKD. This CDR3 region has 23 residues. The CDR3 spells CATSDPSRDRESSGRASYNEQFF. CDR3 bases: TGTGCCACCAGTGATCCGTCCCGGGACAGGGAGTCTAGCGGGAGGGCCTCCTACAATGAGCAGTTCTTC.

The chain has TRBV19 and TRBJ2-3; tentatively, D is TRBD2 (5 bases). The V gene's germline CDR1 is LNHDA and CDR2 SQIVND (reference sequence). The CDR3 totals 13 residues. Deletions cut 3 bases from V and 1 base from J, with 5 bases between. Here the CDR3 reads CASSISGTDTQYF. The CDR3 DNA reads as TGTGCCAGTAGTATTAGCGGCACAGATACGCAGTATTTT.

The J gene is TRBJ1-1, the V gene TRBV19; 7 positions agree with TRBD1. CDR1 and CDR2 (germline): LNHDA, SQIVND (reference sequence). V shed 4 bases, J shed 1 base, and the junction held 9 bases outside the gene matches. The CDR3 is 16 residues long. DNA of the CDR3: TGTGCCAGTAGTAAGAGGGACAGTCCTTGGAACACTGAAGCTTTCTTT. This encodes CASSKRDSPWNTEAFF. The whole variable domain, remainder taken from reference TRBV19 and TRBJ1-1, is DGGITQSPKYLFRKEGQNVTLSCEQNLNHDAMYWYRQDPGQGLRLIYYSQIVNDFQKGDIAEGYSVSREKKESFPLTVTSAQKNPTAFYLCASSKRDSPWNTEAFFGQGTRLTVV.

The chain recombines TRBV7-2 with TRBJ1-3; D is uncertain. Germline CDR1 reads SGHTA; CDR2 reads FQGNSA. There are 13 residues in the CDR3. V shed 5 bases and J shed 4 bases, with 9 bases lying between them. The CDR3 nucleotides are TGTGCCAGCAGCCCTTTCGTGGGAAACACCATATATTTT. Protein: CASSPFVGNTIYF.

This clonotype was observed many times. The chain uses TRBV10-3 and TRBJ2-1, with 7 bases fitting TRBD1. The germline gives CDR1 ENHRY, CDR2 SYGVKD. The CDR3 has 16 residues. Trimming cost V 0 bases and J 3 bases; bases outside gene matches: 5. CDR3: CAISESWTGIYNEQFF. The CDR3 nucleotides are TGTGCCATCAGTGAGTCTTGGACAGGAATCTACAATGAGCAGTTCTTC.

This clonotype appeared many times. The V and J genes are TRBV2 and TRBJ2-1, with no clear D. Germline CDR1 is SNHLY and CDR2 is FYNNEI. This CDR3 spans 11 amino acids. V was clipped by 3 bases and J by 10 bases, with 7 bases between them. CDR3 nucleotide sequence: TGTGCCAGCAGTGATTCGTGGGAGCAGTTCTTC. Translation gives CASSDSWEQFF.

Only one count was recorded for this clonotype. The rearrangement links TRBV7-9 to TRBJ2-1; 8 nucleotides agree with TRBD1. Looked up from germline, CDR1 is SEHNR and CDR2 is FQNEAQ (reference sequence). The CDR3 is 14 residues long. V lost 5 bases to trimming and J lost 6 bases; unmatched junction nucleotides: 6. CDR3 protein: CASSVVTGGNEQFF. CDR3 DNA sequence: TGTGCCAGCAGCGTTGTTACAGGGGGCAATGAGCAGTTCTTC.